A selection of T cell receptor beta chains follows, all from one sample in a study of blood T cells in healthy people across ages. TCRdb reprocessed the 5' RACE reads with MiXCR, giving one entry per CDR3 protein. The table lists over a million distinct CDR3 sequences, around 39% of them singletons. Sequenced sample: blood. The receptors come from a woman aged 18-29 years in good health. Both conserved end residues are part of each CDR3. A D gene is named only where the DNA matches it firmly. Clone size appears in some rows only: once, few, many, or a class for an expanded clone.

TRBJ1-2 TRBV10-3 . 15 . CAISESRTGYYGYTF TGTGCCATCAGTGAGTCTCGGACGGGTTACTATGGCTACACCTTC
TRBJ2-3 TRBV20-1 . 16 TRBD2 CSATNPSGGATDTQYF TGCAGTGCTACCAACCCTAGCGGGGGGGCGACAGATACGCAGTATTTT
TRBJ1-2 TRBV19 once 15 TRBD1 CASSSTGQGAYGYTF TGTGCCAGTAGTTCAACGGGACAGGGGGCCTATGGCTACACCTTC
TRBJ1-6 TRBV7-9 . 17 . CASSLASGRSYNSPLHF TGTGCCAGCAGCTTAGCCTCGGGCCGCTCCTATAATTCACCCCTCCACTTT
TRBJ2-1 TRBV6-5 . 15 TRBD2 CASSYSGGDYNEQFF TGTGCCAGCAGTTACAGCGGGGGGGATTACAATGAGCAGTTCTTC
TRBJ2-7 TRBV2 once 13 . CARTLGRVAEQYF TGTGCCAGAACTCTAGGCAGGGTGGCCGAGCAGTACTTC
TRBJ1-1 TRBV2 . 16 . CASSELQGEGNTEAFF TGTGCCAGCAGTGAACTACAGGGAGAGGGGAACACTGAAGCTTTCTTT
TRBJ2-7 TRBV12-3/TRBV12-4 . 15 TRBD2 CASSQAGSTYNEQYF TGTGCCAGCAGTCAAGCGGGGTCTACCTACAATGAGCAGTACTTC
TRBJ2-7 TRBV5-6 . 12 TRBD2 CASSRTSREQYF TGTGCCAGCAGCAGGACTAGTCGCGAGCAGTACTTC
TRBJ1-1 TRBV20-1 . 13 TRBD1 CSAGDRENTEAFF TGCAGTGCTGGGGACAGGGAGAACACTGAAGCTTTCTTT
TRBJ2-1 TRBV20-1 . 19 TRBD2 CSARAIVGLAGSSYNEQFF TGCAGTGCTAGAGCGATTGTCGGACTAGCGGGTAGCTCCTACAATGAGCAGTTCTTC
TRBJ2-5 TRBV18 . 15 TRBD2 CASSPQTSALETQYF TGTGCCAGCTCTCCCCAGACTAGCGCCTTGGAGACCCAGTACTTC
TRBJ2-1 TRBV21-1 . 18 . CASVGSGGAIESYNEQFF TGTGCCAGCGTTGGAAGCGGGGGGGCGATTGAGTCCTACAATGAGCAGTTCTTC
TRBJ2-5 TRBV18 . 17 . CASSPLNAILNQETQYF TGTGCCAGCTCACCACTAAACGCAATCCTTAATCAAGAGACCCAGTACTTC
TRBJ2-3 TRBV2 . 13 TRBD1 CASSESGQGRQYF TGTGCCAGCAGTGAAAGTGGACAGGGAAGGCAGTATTTT
TRBJ2-3 TRBV7-2 . 15 TRBD2 CASSYGTTRTDTQYF TGTGCCAGCAGCTATGGGACTACCCGCACAGATACGCAGTATTTT
TRBJ2-5 TRBV5-4 . 14 . CASGRGATQETQYF TGTGCCAGCGGCCGGGGAGCGACCCAAGAGACCCAGTACTTC
TRBJ1-1 TRBV6-2/TRBV6-3 . 15 . CASSYSGGVSTEAFF TGTGCCAGCAGTTACTCTGGGGGAGTCAGCACTGAAGCTTTCTTT
TRBJ1-2 TRBV20-1 . 11 . CSARGTSGYTF TGCAGTGCTAGAGGGACTTCTGGCTACACCTTC
TRBJ1-2 TRBV12-3/TRBV12-4 . 14 . CASRAVPTYYGYTF TGTGCCAGCAGAGCAGTGCCCACCTACTATGGCTACACCTTC
TRBJ1-2 TRBV20-1 . 13 . CSVERGWNYGYTF TGCAGTGTTGAGAGAGGGTGGAACTATGGCTACACCTTC
TRBJ2-1 TRBV28 few 14 TRBD1 CASTGGQLWNEQFF TGTGCCAGTACAGGGGGCCAACTTTGGAATGAGCAGTTCTTC
TRBJ2-7 TRBV29-1 . 14 . CSVVGGRLTYEQYF TGCAGCGTTGTCGGGGGGCGACTCACCTACGAGCAGTACTTC
TRBJ2-2 TRBV10-3 . 16 TRBD1 CAISGTDRSNTGELFF TGTGCCATCAGTGGAACGGACAGGAGCAACACCGGGGAGCTGTTTTTT
TRBJ1-1 TRBV27 . 13 . CASMTGGAGEAFF TGTGCCAGCATGACGGGGGGAGCCGGTGAAGCTTTCTTT
TRBJ1-2 TRBV7-2 many 15 . CASSFSGGANYGYTF TGTGCCAGCAGCTTTTCAGGCGGAGCTAACTATGGCTACACCTTC
TRBJ1-1 TRBV12-3/TRBV12-4 . 15 . CASSMVPSGGTEAFF TGTGCCAGCAGTATGGTACCGTCGGGGGGCACTGAAGCTTTCTTT
TRBJ1-5 TRBV10-3 . 14 . CAISRQGGNQPQHF TGTGCCATCAGTAGGCAGGGTGGCAATCAGCCCCAGCATTTT
TRBJ1-5 TRBV7-9 few 18 . CASSLGLTAGSTGQPQHF TGTGCCAGCAGCTTAGGTCTTACGGCAGGGTCCACGGGTCAGCCCCAGCATTTT
TRBJ2-1 TRBV20-1 . 18 TRBD2 CSALRTNGRVGGENEQFF TGCAGTGCTCTAAGGACTAACGGGAGAGTGGGAGGGGAGAATGAGCAGTTCTTC
TRBJ1-2 TRBV20-1 few 11 . CSARGDHGYTF TGCAGTGCTAGAGGGGACCATGGCTACACCTTC
TRBJ2-5 TRBV7-2 few 14 TRBD2 CASSPRLAGTTQYF TGTGCCAGCAGCCCGCGACTAGCGGGAACGACCCAGTACTTC
TRBJ2-1 TRBV10-3 . 14 TRBD2 CAISESGGLAGQFF TGTGCCATCAGTGAGTCGGGAGGGCTAGCGGGACAGTTCTTC
TRBJ2-7 TRBV6-1 . 15 . CASSEPYSLGYEQYF TGTGCCAGCAGTGAACCCTACAGTCTGGGATACGAGCAGTACTTC
TRBJ2-1 TRBV28 . 19 TRBD2 CASSLPGLAGLVSYNEQFF TGTGCCAGCAGTTTACCCGGACTAGCGGGGTTGGTGTCCTACAATGAGCAGTTCTTC
TRBJ1-2 TRBV28 . 12 . CASSLFQAGYTF TGTGCCAGCAGTTTATTCCAGGCGGGCTACACCTTC
TRBJ2-3 TRBV27 few 17 . CASSLSPPPALSDTQYF TGTGCCAGCAGTTTATCGCCCCCCCCGGCTTTATCAGATACGCAGTATTTT